This paragraph reports one T cell receptor (beta chain). This clone was picked up a small number of times. The clone's antigen remains unknown. Per-base quality was not reported, and no clone a single base away is much larger than it. The library relied on the immunoSEQ multiplex PCR assay. The multiplex PCR relied on a mix of 60 forward primers for TCR Vbeta segments and 13 reverse primers for TCR Jbeta segments. The CDR3 region of rearranged TCR beta genes was amplified from genomic DNA with a multiplex PCR assay. The amplified TCR beta libraries were sequenced on the Illumina HiSeq System as 87-base-pair reads. In the source study's methods: A later analysis tallied around 82 million unique TCR beta chains across the 640 or so repertoires, and approximately 9.9 million of those chains were shared by two or more donors. Raw reads were error-corrected and collapsed into unique sequences by a nearest-neighbor algorithm in which closely related sequences were merged to remove PCR and sequencing errors. Alignment of CDR3 sequences to IMGT reference sequences was used to assign V, D and J gene segments. For a sequence to be retained, a match of at least six nucleotides to both a V gene segment and a J gene segment was required. A rearrangement counted as productive if the CDR3 had no stop codons and remained in frame with V and J, and every other rearrangement counted as non-productive. CDR3 was defined according to IMGT convention as the region running from the second conserved V-encoded cysteine to the conserved J-encoded phenylalanine. In an earlier analysis of some 550 of the donors, sequences lacking an unambiguous match to a single V gene segment were excluded. An earlier analysis of a few hundred of the donors classified V segments as functional when productive rearrangements were above 56.7% and as segregating when the standard deviation between donors was above 5%. A statistical classification framework was developed to diagnose cytomegalovirus status using the catalog of TCR beta chain sequences. A later analysis assigned V and J genes by comparing TCR nucleotide sequences with IMGT/GENE-DB human TR gene sequences. The TCRdist pipeline was used in a later analysis to assign CDR3 sequences and most-parsimonious VDJ recombination scenarios. A later analysis defined each TCR beta chain by its CDR3 amino acid sequence plus V-gene family, and excluded reads lacking a unique V-gene family. A later analysis removed 500 to 650 highly shared, low-generation-probability nucleotide sequences to deal with suspected cross-contamination and a sequencing artifact. In a later analysis, a clonal expansion index was calculated for each public chain from normalized within-repertoire ranks of inferred template counts. Generation probabilities in a later analysis came from a VDJ recombination model fitted to out-of-frame rearrangements, and those results were checked against IGoR. In a later analysis, TCR-TCR, TCR-HLA and TCR-CMV co-occurrence was scored with hypergeometric tests, and a repertoire-size bias correction was applied to TCR pairs. False discovery rates were estimated in a later analysis by permuting HLA or CMV assignments 20 times. A later analysis grouped co-occurring TCRs with DBSCAN, adding TCRdist sequence similarity when clustering within HLA-allele-positive subsets. Co-occurrence clustering excluded repertoires with fewer than 30,000 or more than 120,000 public chains, plus five with anomalous nucleotide sharing. Held by TCRdb, this immuneACCESS table contains in-frame sequences only and omits some clones. Under half of the omission traces to an unresolved V gene where checked; the cause of the rest is unknown. For V, J and clone size, that table is used; D and trimming come from the DNA. Within this sample are 110,000 to 150,000 clones, with about 78% of them counted one time only. Of the sample, more than 3% is held by the ten largest clones.

In total, roughly 710 healthy bone marrow donors made up the cohort. Cohort members were all nominally healthy when sampled, although unrecorded immune exposures were likely present. The donor tested CMV seronegative and was one of the 352 seronegative cohort members. A peripheral blood sample was provided by each donor, and peripheral blood mononuclear cells were used for TCR beta sequencing. Genomic DNA was extracted from the blood cell samples with the Qiagen DNeasy Blood Extraction Kit. These data belong to a study of cytomegalovirus exposure and HLA in healthy donors (dated by TCRdb to 2017 to 2019). For the wider study: An earlier analysis of approximately 600 of the donors reported 250 to 300 Gb of sequence data and 120 million or so unique TCR beta sequences from roughly 200 million T cells. About 280 gigabases of sequencing data and roughly 81 million unique TCR sequences made up an early release that covered approximately 700 HLA-typed donors. The genetic ancestry cluster associated with self-reported Caucasian donors included over 80% of the roughly 400 genotyped donors. The study aimed to test whether signatures of past pathogen exposure could be identified by cataloging public T cell receptors. The T cell repertoires of some 670 subjects were profiled by immunosequencing and related to cytomegalovirus serostatus. A separate validation cohort of more than 100 different subjects was used in addition to the 666-subject first cohort. The study combined high-throughput TCR immunosequencing, statistical association of individual TCRs with disease status, and machine learning to predict cytomegalovirus infection status. A later analysis re-analyzed previously published TCR beta repertoires from 666 donors and added high-resolution HLA genotyping to study TCR occurrence patterns. In the later analysis, no new phenotypic data were used to find candidate immune exposures; instead, reliance was placed on TCR beta sequences and their occurrence across donors. An earlier analysis of 587 of the donors used high-throughput TCR beta sequencing to judge whether each TCR beta V gene segment behaved as functional or pseudogenic. Donor age, sex, ethnicity and CMV serostatus were compiled alongside the repertoire data. Genome-wide SNP genotypes for about three fifths of the roughly 670 donors were used in a later genetic analysis, which treated that subset as a discovery cohort. All discovery cohort repertoires had been generated on a single sequencing platform. HLA typing included class I and class II loci at four-digit resolution. The number of donors typed differed by locus, with about 629-630 for A, B, C, DRB1 and DQB1, roughly 520 for DQA1, some 570 for DPA1, and 400 to 490 for DPB1. About five DR-DQ haplotypes were handled as single units for association and clustering, since linkage in the cohort was strong. On average, around 240,000 unique TCR beta nucleotide sequences were sequenced per donor among 398 genotyped donors of the cohort, with 15% to 20% of those sequences being non-productive. The full study reports these points: Some IMGT-functional V segments, including TRBV6-2 and TRBV6-3, could not be told apart with the 87-base-pair reads, so those segments were excluded. Sequencing depth was assumed to be roughly uniform across donors in the presence/absence analyses, though that assumption may not hold. An earlier analysis of some 590 of the donors showed that most TCR beta V segments appeared in productive rearrangements either about 87% or about 30% of the time, which broadly matched IMGT annotations. V-gene and J-gene trimming of TCR beta chains was associated with a missense DCLRE1C variant in a later genetic analysis, and the association was replicated in an independent cohort. A later analysis reported that several top co-occurrence clusters appeared linked to parvovirus B19, influenza, CMV and Epstein-Barr virus. In a later genetic analysis, fewer N-insertions in productive TCRs were reported among donors in an Asian-associated ancestry cluster than the roughly 710-donor mean. At a false discovery rate of 0.05, a later analysis linked 16,951 TCR beta sequences to specific HLA alleles. Because HLA typing was missing for some donors at each locus, association tests included only the typed subset. It was suggested by the authors that the approach could potentially be generalized to other disease states and immunological phenotypes. While some public TCRs were present in many individuals, most TCR sequences turned up only very rarely across donors. The study listed approximately 150 TCR beta chains as associated with cytomegalovirus. In this cohort, only TCR beta chains were sequenced, and detectable features were limited by the absence of alpha or paired-chain data. Immune exposure information for the cohort was limited to CMV serostatus. Compared with equally common non-associated chains, HLA-associated TCR beta chains in a later analysis were more clonally expanded and had lower generation probabilities. The earlier analysis of some 560 of the donors excluded 15 to 20 rarely observed V segments, including chromosome 9 orphons, because counts were too low. Cytomegalovirus status was reported to be diagnosed by the classifier with high specificity and sensitivity in both the original and validation cohorts. Strong co-occurrence of HLA alleles, especially DR and DQ, made assigning TCR associations to individual alleles difficult. Three of the identified cytomegalovirus-associated TCR beta chains were confirmed in vitro to be specific for cytomegalovirus antigens. In a later analysis, most CMV-associated TCR beta chains were found to appear HLA-restricted, with HLA associations seemingly driven largely by CMV exposure. Linkage disequilibrium might explain the correlated functional status among segregating V segments, but an unknown experimental factor could not be excluded. A later analysis found that TCR association rates varied across HLA loci, with DRB1 alleles showing the most associated TCRs and HLA-C alleles the fewest. A further reported finding was that TCR beta sequences accurately predicted the HLA-A and HLA-B alleles for most subjects in the first cohort. The sequencing pipeline was judged likely to have produced a cluster of highly shared sequence variants as a technical artifact.

V lost 4 bases and J lost 0 bases; the stretch between them is 7 bases long. The germline V gene supplies CDR1 SGHVS and CDR2 FNYEAQ. Inclusive of the bounding cysteine and phenylalanine, the CDR3 is 14 residues long. Left in the record is the CDR3 DNA by itself, 42 bases read in frame from the first base. Sequences were obtained from PBMCs. In this chain, TRBV7-6 is recombined with TRBJ1-3; the best D guess is TRBD1, with 6 bases matching. This clonotype was sampled from a man aged 18 to 29 in good health and CMV-seronegative. The base sequence is TGTGCCAGCAGCTCGGACAGCTCTGGAAACACCATATATTTT. Its translation reads: CASSSDSSGNTIYF.